These 22 T cell receptor beta chains share one sample of origin, sequenced in a study of beta chain features in type 1 diabetes. Isolated RNA was reverse transcribed in full, so expressed TCRB transcripts were sequenced. TCRdb's copy holds only in-frame clones and misses some; the assay was immunoSEQ multiplex PCR. The sample contains hundreds of thousands of clones, around 15% of which appear only once. Material for sequencing was naive CD4+ T cells from blood. These receptor sequences come from a man younger than 35 in good health.

Only a few counts were recorded for this clone. J is TRBJ2-7 and V is TRBV5-1; maybe TRBD1 (6 bases). CDR3 size: 14 residues. V gave up 0 bases and J gave up 2 bases, with 9 bases separating them. Germline V gives CDR1 SGHRS, CDR2 YFSETQ. In nucleotides, the CDR3 is TGCGCCAGCAGCTTGGTACAGGGCCCCTACGAGCAGTACTTC. It specifies CASSLVQGPYEQYF.

The sample holds a few counts of this clone. The chain is built from TRBV21-1 and TRBJ2-7; the D call TRBD1 from the table was never checked on the DNA. TRBV21-1 is noted as a pseudogene. This CDR3 contains 17 residues. For the CDR3, the DNA is TGTGCCAGCAGCATTCTTTGGTCCGGGACAGGATCGGACGAGCAGTACTTC. Protein product: CASSILWSGTGSDEQYF.

This clone was seen more than once but under ten times. This chain links TRBV28 with TRBJ2-2, with 9 bases fitting TRBD2. The V gene's germline CDR1 is MDHEN and CDR2 SYDVKM. The CDR3 is 16 amino acids. The ends lost 3 bases at V and 4 bases at J; junction bases unmatched: 6. The CDR3, as DNA: TGTGCCAGCAGTTTCGGCGGGAGGGTAGGCACCGGGGAGCTGTTTTTT. Translation: CASSFGGRVGTGELFF.

This clone occurred a few times. The rearrangement links TRBV18 to TRBJ1-1; the D is unclear. Trimming left V 3 bases short and J 0 bases short, with 11 bases between. Per the germline V gene, CDR1 is KGHSH and CDR2 is LQKENI. This CDR3 spans 15 amino acids. DNA of the CDR3: TGTGCCAGCTCACCTGGTCGGGTGATGAACACTGAAGCTTTCTTT. Protein: CASSPGRVMNTEAFF.

V is TRBV7-2 and J is TRBJ2-7; the match to TRBD1 covers 7 bases. V trimming: 5 bases; J trimming: 3 bases; junction bases outside the gene matches: 7. The CDR3 has 14 residues. Germline V gene data show CDR1 as SGHTA and CDR2 as FQGNSA. CDR3 amino acids: CASSKNPGGYEQYF. The CDR3 DNA is TGTGCCAGCAGCAAAAATCCAGGGGGCTACGAGCAGTACTTC.

This clone was recorded once. V and J are TRBV7-9 and TRBJ2-7, with a weak D call TRBD1 (5 bases). Trimming cost V 6 bases and J 2 bases, with 11 bases left between them. Looked up from germline, CDR1 is SEHNR and CDR2 is FQNEAQ (reference sequence). The CDR3 consists of 13 residues. CDR3 residues: CASSPDTTYEQYF. CDR3 nucleotide sequence: TGTGCCAGCAGTCCGGACACCACCTACGAGCAGTACTTC.

This clone was recorded a few times. V and J are TRBV9 and TRBJ1-6; tentatively, D is TRBD1 (6 bases). V dropped 4 bases and J dropped 3 bases, with 14 bases sitting between them. The CDR3 sequence is 16 residues long. Germline CDR1 SGDLS, CDR2 YYNGEE. The CDR3 DNA sequence: TGTGCCAGCAGCTTCAGGGACACCATCTATAATTCACCCCTCCACTTT. Its protein product is CASSFRDTIYNSPLHF.

This clone has a handful of counts. The rearrangement uses TRBV4-3 and TRBJ1-4; D ambiguous. This CDR3 has 14 amino acids. Per the germline V gene, CDR1 is LGHNA and CDR2 is YSLEER. Trimming took 1 base from V and 11 from J, leaving 14 bases between them. The CDR3: CASSQGAESVKLFF. The CDR3 nucleotides are TGCGCCAGCAGCCAAGGGGCCGAATCTGTGAAACTGTTTTTT.

The chain joins TRBV18 to TRBJ1-1; perhaps TRBD1 as D (5 bases). CDR1 and CDR2 (germline): KGHSH, LQKENI. The CDR3 spans 14 residues. The V end was cut by 3 bases, the J end by 4 bases, with 12 bases between. The CDR3 reads CASSPAGSATEAFF. CDR3 nucleotide sequence: TGTGCCAGCTCACCTGCAGGGTCGGCCACTGAAGCTTTCTTT.

For this clone: This sample also contains other DNA sequences that code for the same CDR3. V is TRBV28 and J is TRBJ1-5, with 8 bases identical to TRBD1. The CDR3 consists of 14 residues. Germline assignment: CDR1 MDHEN and CDR2 SYDVKM. Trimming took 5 bases from V and 6 from J; bases not matched to a gene: 6. The DNA for the CDR3 is TGTGCCAGCAGTCTTACAGGGGGGGGTCAGCCCCAGCATTTT. Its protein is CASSLTGGGQPQHF.

The chain has TRBV4-3 and TRBJ2-7, with no clear D. Trimming removed 1 base from V and 2 bases from J, with 12 bases in between. This CDR3 is built from 15 residues. Germline V gene lookup returns CDR1 LGHNA and CDR2 YSLEER. In DNA form, the CDR3 reads TGCGCCAGCAGCCAAGTTGCAGGTTCGCCCTACGAGCAGTACTTC. Protein sequence: CASSQVAGSPYEQYF.

This clone was counted a few times. This chain joins TRBV20-1 and TRBJ2-1, with D uncertain. V was trimmed by 1 base and J by 10 bases, leaving 2 bases between them. This CDR3 comprises 9 residues. The germline V gene has CDR1 DFQATT and CDR2 SNEGSKA (reference sequence). CDR3 residues: CSARVEQFF. In DNA, the CDR3 is TGCAGTGCTAGAGTGGAGCAGTTCTTC.

In its sample, this clone was seen a few times. The V and J genes are TRBV29-1 and TRBJ1-1; TRBD1 aligns across 11 bases. The CDR3 is 14 residues long. Per the germline V gene, CDR1 is SQVTM and CDR2 is ANQGSEA. The CDR3 sequence is CRARTGGANTEAFF. In DNA form, the CDR3 reads TGCAGAGCAAGGACAGGGGGCGCGAACACTGAAGCTTTCTTT.

This clone was recorded a few times. Within the sample, other DNA sequences also encode this same CDR3. The J gene is TRBJ2-7, the V gene TRBV9; D possibly corresponds to TRBD2 (6 bases). Germline V lookup: CDR1 SGDLS, CDR2 YYNGEE. Trimming stripped 0 bases from V and 5 bases from J, with 12 bases between. CDR3 length: 14 residues. This CDR3 is CASSVGRGLNEQYF. As DNA, the CDR3 is TGTGCCAGCAGCGTAGGAAGGGGACTCAACGAGCAGTACTTC.

In its sample, this clone was seen a few times. The chain is built from TRBV5-1 and TRBJ1-5; D uncertain. V was cut by 4 bases and J by 4 bases, with 12 bases left in between. The CDR3 runs 14 residues. Germline-derived CDR1 and CDR2 are SGHRS and YFSETQ. CDR3 loop: CASSENSFNQPQHF. The CDR3 DNA follows: TGCGCCAGCAGCGAAAACAGCTTTAATCAGCCCCAGCATTTT.

This clone was counted only a few times. The chain employs TRBV5-1 and TRBJ2-7; 7 nucleotides align to TRBD2. The CDR3 extends over 13 amino acids. Per germline, CDR1 SGHRS and CDR2 YFSETQ. The V and J ends lost 5 bases and 0 bases, in that order; junction bases with no gene match: 2. The CDR3 coding sequence is TGCGCCAGCAGGACGGGGGGCTCCTACGAGCAGTACTTC. Translating it yields CASRTGGSYEQYF. Supplemented by reference TRBV5-1 and TRBJ2-7, the full variable domain reads KAGVTQTPRYLIKTRGQQVTLSCSPISGHRSVSWYQQTPGQGLQFLFEYFSETQRNKGNFPGRFSGRQFSNSRSEMNVSTLELGDSALYLCASRTGGSYEQYFGPGTRLTVT.

This clone has only a few counts. The rearrangement links TRBV18 to TRBJ2-4; TRBD1 agrees at 7 bases. CDR3 size: 16 residues. V lost 3 bases, J lost 0 bases, and 5 bases stayed unmatched. Germline CDR1 reads KGHSH; CDR2 reads LQKENI. The CDR3 reads CASSPPGQLAKNIQYF. In nucleotides, the CDR3 is TGTGCCAGCTCACCGCCGGGACAGCTAGCCAAAAACATTCAGTACTTC.

V and J are TRBV6-5 and TRBJ1-1, with a tentative D call TRBD1 (6 bases). CDR3 length equals 13 residues. The germline V gene has CDR1 MNHEY and CDR2 SVGAGI. Trimming cost V 5 bases and J 7 bases, with 14 bases left between them. CDR3 DNA sequence: TGTGCCAGCAGTCCTCCTTTAGGGGGTGAAGCTTTCTTT. Translated, it gives CASSPPLGGEAFF.

The V call is TRBV4-3, the J call TRBJ2-1; 8 bases match TRBD2. The CDR3 contains 15 residues. V shed 0 bases and J 5 bases; nucleotides not matched to a gene: 3. Per the germline V gene, CDR1 is LGHNA and CDR2 is YSLEER. CDR3 protein: CASSQDAGGDNEQFF. CDR3 sequence (DNA): TGCGCCAGCAGCCAAGACGCGGGAGGTGACAATGAGCAGTTCTTC.

Ten or more counts support this clone. The CDR3 sequence is CASSRGQAAYEKLFF. As DNA, the CDR3 is TGTGCCAGCAGCCGAGGGCAGGCAGCCTATGAAAAACTGTTTTTT. The chain recombines TRBV7-9 with TRBJ1-4; no firm D call. Germline V gene sequence: CDR1 SEHNR, CDR2 FQNEAQ (reference sequence). CDR3 length: 15 amino acids. V was trimmed by 5 bases and J by 6 bases, leaving 16 bases between them.

The CDR3, as DNA: TGTGCCAGCAGTTTGGGCAGGGAGGGGATGCTTGGCAATCAGCCCCAGCATTTT. Its protein is CASSLGREGMLGNQPQHF. The chain has TRBV28 and TRBJ1-5, with D perhaps TRBD1 (5 bases). This CDR3 comprises 18 residues. Trimming left V 3 bases short and J 2 bases short, with 20 bases between. The germline gives CDR1 MDHEN, CDR2 SYDVKM.

The CDR3 nucleotides are TGTGCCAGCAGCTTAGTTTCTAAGGGACAGGGGATTCGTGAGACCCAGTACTTC. It specifies CASSLVSKGQGIRETQYF. The rearrangement joins TRBV13 to TRBJ2-5, with 10 bases matching TRBD1. The CDR3 covers 18 residues. Looked up from germline, CDR1 is PRHDT and CDR2 is FYEKMQ (reference sequence). V was clipped by 1 base and J by 5 bases; unmatched bases: 13.